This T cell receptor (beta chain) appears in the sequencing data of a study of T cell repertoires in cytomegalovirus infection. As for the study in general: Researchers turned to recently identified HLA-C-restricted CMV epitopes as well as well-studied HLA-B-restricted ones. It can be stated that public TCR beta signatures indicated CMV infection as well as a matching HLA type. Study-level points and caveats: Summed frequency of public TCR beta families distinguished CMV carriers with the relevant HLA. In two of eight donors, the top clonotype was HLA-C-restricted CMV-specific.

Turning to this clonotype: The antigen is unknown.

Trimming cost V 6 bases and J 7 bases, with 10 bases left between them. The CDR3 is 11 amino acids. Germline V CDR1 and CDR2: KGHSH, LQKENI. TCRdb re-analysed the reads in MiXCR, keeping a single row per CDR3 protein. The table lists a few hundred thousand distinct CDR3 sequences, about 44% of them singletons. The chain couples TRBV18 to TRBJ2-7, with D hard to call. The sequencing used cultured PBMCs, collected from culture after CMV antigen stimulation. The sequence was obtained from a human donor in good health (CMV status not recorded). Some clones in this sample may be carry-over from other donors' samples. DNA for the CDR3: TGTGCCAGCTCTGATGTCCAGGAGCAGTACTTC. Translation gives CASSDVQEQYF.